This TCR beta chain was identified during a study of cytomegalovirus exposure and HLA in healthy donors. Overall study context: According to later analysis, the same platform produced the 120 or so validation and approximately 630 first-cohort repertoires. Study-level findings and limits: First-cohort TCR clusters were later found to tend to co-occur in the approximately 120 validation repertoires.

As for this clone: What it binds is unknown.

The CDR3 spans 13 residues. With 4 bases removed from V and 3 bases from J, the gap between germline ends came to 6 bases. CDR1 and CDR2 from the germline V gene are ENHRY and SYGVKD. The approximately 120-subject validation cohort, separate from the approximately 640-subject first cohort, included the donors. Data came from immunoSEQ multiplex PCR; TCRdb stores just in-frame clones and leaves some out. In the table there are approximately 170,000 clones, over 80% of which are singletons. The sequence was collected from a man younger than 45 in good health and CMV-seropositive. The chain has TRBV10-3 and TRBJ1-4; D uncertain. The sample comprised PBMCs. CDR3 sequence: CAISAAANEKLFF. In DNA, the CDR3 is TGTGCCATCAGTGCTGCGGCTAATGAAAAACTGTTTTTT.